These 12 T cell receptor beta chains were all obtained from the same sample, sequenced in a study of blood T cell repertoires in COVID-19. Sequenced by immunoSEQ multiplex PCR; TCRdb stores in-frame clones only, minus some. The sample holds under 200,000 clones, under 90% seen once. The sequencing sample was made of peripheral blood. These receptor sequences come from a man in his 60s with acute or convalescent COVID-19.

The chain recombines TRBV15 with TRBJ1-1, with a possible D match to TRBD1 (6 bases). Germline-derived CDR1 and CDR2 are LNHNV and YYDKDF (reference sequence). This CDR3 is built from 15 residues. V lost 0 bases and J lost 5, with 13 bases in between. The CDR3 spells CATSRDMGAWTEAFF. The CDR3 coding sequence is TGTGCCACCAGCAGAGATATGGGGGCTTGGACTGAAGCTTTCTTT.

This clone has just one count. The rearrangement uses TRBV6-6 and TRBJ1-2; perhaps TRBD1 as D (5 bases). This CDR3 contains 15 residues. CDR1 is MNHNY, CDR2 SVGAGI, per germline (reference sequence). The V gene lost 2 bases and the J gene lost 3 bases, with 13 bases spanning the gap. CDR3 nucleotide sequence: TGTGCCAGCAGTTACCGCAGGGAGGCGGACTATGGCTACACCTTC. This codes for CASSYRREADYGYTF.

The rearrangement joins TRBV25-1 to TRBJ1-1; 8 positions match TRBD1. Germline CDR1 and CDR2: MGHDK and SYGVNS. There are 15 residues in the CDR3. V shed 1 base and J 1 base; nucleotides not matched to a gene: 2. The DNA of the CDR3 is TGTGCCAGCAGTGAATCAGGGACAGGGAACACTGAAGCTTTCTTT. It is translated as CASSESGTGNTEAFF.

The CDR3 region is CASSLWTGDSNQPQHF. Written as DNA, the CDR3 is TGTGCCAGCAGCCTTTGGACAGGCGACAGCAATCAGCCCCAGCATTTT. This chain uses TRBV7-2 with TRBJ1-5, with 7 bases aligning to TRBD1. This CDR3 region has 16 residues. In germline, CDR1 is SGHTA, CDR2 FQGNSA. Unmatched junction bases numbered 8, after V lost 5 bases and J lost 1 base.

This clone was recorded a few times. The gene calls are TRBV6-5 and TRBJ1-6; 10 positions agree with TRBD1. Germline V gene data show CDR1 as MNHEY and CDR2 as SVGAGI. V gave up 6 bases and J gave up 10 bases; unmatched junction bases: 9. This CDR3 contains 15 residues. CDR3 in DNA: TGTGCCAGCAGCGCCCGACAGGGGGCTGAGTCACCCCTCCACTTT. This gives the protein CASSARQGAESPLHF.

The V and J genes are TRBV19 and TRBJ1-6; 7 nucleotides agree with TRBD1. The CDR3 extends over 14 amino acids. Germline V gene lookup returns CDR1 LNHDA and CDR2 SQIVND (reference sequence). Germline trimming cut 3 bases from V and 7 bases from J; bases unmatched to any gene: 3. CDR3 amino acids: CASSIGQENSPLHF. CDR3 sequence (DNA): TGTGCCAGTAGTATTGGACAGGAAAATTCACCCCTCCACTTT.

There are a few counts of this clone. CDR3 DNA: TGTGCCAGCAGCCATCCCGACAGGGTGGTGTATGGCTACACCTTC. This gives the protein CASSHPDRVVYGYTF. V usage is TRBV9 and J usage is TRBJ1-2; 7 nucleotides agree with TRBD1. The CDR3 consists of 15 residues. The ends lost 4 bases at V and 5 bases at J; junction bases unmatched: 11. CDR1 SGDLS and CDR2 YYNGEE come from the germline V gene.

The gene calls are TRBV27 and TRBJ2-7, with D perhaps TRBD2 (6 bases). The CDR3 consists of 14 residues. From germline, CDR1 is MNHEY and CDR2 SMNVEV (reference sequence). V was shortened by 3 bases and J by 10 bases, with 19 bases between the two germline ends. CDR3 in DNA: TGTGCCAGCAGTTTGAACCTCGGGGGTAGGGGCCAGTACTTC. This codes for CASSLNLGGRGQYF.

The chain combines TRBV3-1 (or the pseudogene TRBV3-2) with TRBJ2-7; D is unclear. V lost 4 bases and J lost 12, with 13 bases in between. The germline CDR1 and CDR2 sequences are LGHDT and YNNKEL (reference sequence). This CDR3 is built from 11 residues. In DNA form, the CDR3 reads TGTGCCAGCAGCCTACAAGGAGCCCCGTACTTC. This gives the protein CASSLQGAPYF.

This clone was observed a single time. The CDR3 nucleotides are TGTGCCAGCAGTGAGGCAGGGGGAATTCAGCCCCAGCATTTT. Translated, it gives CASSEAGGIQPQHF. V is TRBV2 and J is TRBJ1-5, with 7 bases that match TRBD1. The CDR3 has 14 residues. V was pared by 3 bases and J by 6 bases, with 5 bases of the junction left unmatched. Germline V gives CDR1 SNHLY, CDR2 FYNNEI.

The chain employs TRBV5-1 and TRBJ1-2, with D unresolved. V lost 4 bases and J 3 bases, leaving 10 bases between the germline ends. The CDR3 consists of 13 residues. Germline V gives CDR1 SGHRS, CDR2 YFSETQ. The CDR3 loop is CASSPRTYYGYTF. In nucleotides, the CDR3 is TGCGCCAGCAGCCCTCGGACTTACTATGGCTACACCTTC.

The sample holds a few counts of this clone. The rearrangement uses TRBV23-1 and TRBJ2-6; possibly TRBD2 for D (7 bases). TRBV23-1 is assigned to the ORF class and has an uncertain function. This CDR3 is built from 17 residues. Deletions cut 6 bases from V and 0 bases from J, with 15 bases between. The CDR3 loop is CASRLRGPLSGANVLTF. For the CDR3, the DNA is TGCGCCAGCAGGTTGCGGGGGCCGCTCTCTGGGGCCAACGTCCTGACTTTC.